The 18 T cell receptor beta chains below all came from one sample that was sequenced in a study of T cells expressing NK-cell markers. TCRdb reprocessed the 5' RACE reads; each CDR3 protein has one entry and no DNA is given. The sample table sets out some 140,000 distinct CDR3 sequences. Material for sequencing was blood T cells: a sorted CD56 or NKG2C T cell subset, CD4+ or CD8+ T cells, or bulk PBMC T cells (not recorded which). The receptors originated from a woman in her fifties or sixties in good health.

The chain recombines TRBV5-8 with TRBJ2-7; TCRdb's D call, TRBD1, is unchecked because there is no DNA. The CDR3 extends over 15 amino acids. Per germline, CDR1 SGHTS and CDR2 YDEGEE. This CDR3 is CAIYPRSGGTYEQYF.

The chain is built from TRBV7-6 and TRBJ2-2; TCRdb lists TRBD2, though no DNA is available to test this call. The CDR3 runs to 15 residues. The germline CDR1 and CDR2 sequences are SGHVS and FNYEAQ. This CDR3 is CASSPATPNTGELFF.

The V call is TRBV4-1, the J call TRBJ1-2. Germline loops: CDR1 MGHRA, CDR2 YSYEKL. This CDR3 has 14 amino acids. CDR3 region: CASSHADTPYGYTF.

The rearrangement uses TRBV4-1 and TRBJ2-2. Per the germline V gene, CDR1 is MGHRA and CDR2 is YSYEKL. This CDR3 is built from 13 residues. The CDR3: CASSQIATGELFF.

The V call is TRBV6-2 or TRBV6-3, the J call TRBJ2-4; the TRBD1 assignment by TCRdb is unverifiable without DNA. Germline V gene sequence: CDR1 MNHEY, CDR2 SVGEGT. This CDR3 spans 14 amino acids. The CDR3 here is CASSLTGGWDIQYF.

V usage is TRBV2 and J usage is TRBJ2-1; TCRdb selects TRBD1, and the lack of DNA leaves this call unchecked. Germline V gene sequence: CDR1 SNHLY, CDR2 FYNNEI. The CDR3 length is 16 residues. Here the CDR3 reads CASSGHRTGRWDEQFF.

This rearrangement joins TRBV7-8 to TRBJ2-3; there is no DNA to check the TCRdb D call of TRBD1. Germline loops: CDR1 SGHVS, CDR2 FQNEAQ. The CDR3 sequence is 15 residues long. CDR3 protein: CASSSLGTGEDTQYF.

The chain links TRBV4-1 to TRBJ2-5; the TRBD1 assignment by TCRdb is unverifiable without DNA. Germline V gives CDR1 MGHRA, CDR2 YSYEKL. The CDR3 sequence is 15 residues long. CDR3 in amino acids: CASSQVQGARETQYF.

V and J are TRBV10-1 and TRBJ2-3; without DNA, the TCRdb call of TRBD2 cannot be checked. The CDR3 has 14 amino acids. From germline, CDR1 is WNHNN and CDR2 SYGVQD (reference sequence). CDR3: CASSLAGESDTQYF.

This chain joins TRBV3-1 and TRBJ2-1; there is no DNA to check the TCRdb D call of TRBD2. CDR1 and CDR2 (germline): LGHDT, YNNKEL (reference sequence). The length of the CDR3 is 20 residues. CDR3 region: CASSQDPAGKSDFSYNEQFF.

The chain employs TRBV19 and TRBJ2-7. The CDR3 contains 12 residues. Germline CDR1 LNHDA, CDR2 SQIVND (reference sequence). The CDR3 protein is CASSMGSYEQYF.

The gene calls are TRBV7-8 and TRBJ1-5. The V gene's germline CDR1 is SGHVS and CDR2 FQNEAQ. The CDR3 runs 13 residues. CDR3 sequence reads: CASREGFRRPQHF.

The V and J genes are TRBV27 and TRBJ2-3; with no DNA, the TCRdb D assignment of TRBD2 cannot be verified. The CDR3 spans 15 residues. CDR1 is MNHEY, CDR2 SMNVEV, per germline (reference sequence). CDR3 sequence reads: CASSLPSGRTDTQYF.

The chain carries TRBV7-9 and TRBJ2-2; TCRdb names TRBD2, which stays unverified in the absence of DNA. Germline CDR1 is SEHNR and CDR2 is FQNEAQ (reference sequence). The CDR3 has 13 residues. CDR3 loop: CASSPGLPGELFF.

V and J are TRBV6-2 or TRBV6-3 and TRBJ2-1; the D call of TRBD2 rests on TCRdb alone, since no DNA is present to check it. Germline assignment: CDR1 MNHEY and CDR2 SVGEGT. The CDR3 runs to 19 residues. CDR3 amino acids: CASSYSGSGLWGNYNEQFF.

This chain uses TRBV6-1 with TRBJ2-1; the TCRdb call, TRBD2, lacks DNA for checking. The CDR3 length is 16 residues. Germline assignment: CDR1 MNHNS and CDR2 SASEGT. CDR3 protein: CASSGRVAGGYNEQFF.

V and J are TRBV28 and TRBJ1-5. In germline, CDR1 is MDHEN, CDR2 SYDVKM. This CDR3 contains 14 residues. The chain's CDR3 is CASSYWGGEQPQHF.

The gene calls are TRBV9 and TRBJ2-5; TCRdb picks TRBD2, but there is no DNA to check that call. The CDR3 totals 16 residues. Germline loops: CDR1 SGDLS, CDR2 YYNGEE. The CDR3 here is CASSVGTEGPGETQYF.